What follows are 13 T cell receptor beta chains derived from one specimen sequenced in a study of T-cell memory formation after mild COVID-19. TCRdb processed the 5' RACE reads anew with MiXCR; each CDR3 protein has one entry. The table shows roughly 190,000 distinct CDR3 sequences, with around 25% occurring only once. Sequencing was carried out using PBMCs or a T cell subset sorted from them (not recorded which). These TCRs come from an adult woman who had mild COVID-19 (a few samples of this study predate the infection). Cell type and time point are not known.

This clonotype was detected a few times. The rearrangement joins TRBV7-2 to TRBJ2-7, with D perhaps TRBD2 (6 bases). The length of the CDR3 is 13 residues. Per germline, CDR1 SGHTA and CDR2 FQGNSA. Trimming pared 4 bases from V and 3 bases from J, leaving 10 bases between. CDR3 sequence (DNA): TGTGCCAGCAGCTGGCGGGAAAGCTACGAGCAGTACTTC. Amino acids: CASSWRESYEQYF.

The CDR3 DNA reads as TGTGCCAGCAGCGCAGGCGGGACAGGGGCGGGCGAGCAGTACTTC. It codes for CASSAGGTGAGEQYF. This chain uses TRBV9 with TRBJ2-7; TRBD1 agrees at 10 bases. The V gene end was trimmed by 3 bases and the J gene end by 6 bases; junction bases not matched to a gene: 9. CDR1 is SGDLS, CDR2 YYNGEE, per germline. This CDR3 has 15 residues.

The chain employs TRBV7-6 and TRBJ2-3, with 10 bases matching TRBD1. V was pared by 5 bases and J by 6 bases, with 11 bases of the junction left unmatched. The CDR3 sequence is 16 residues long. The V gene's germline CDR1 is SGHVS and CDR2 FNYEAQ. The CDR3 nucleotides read TGTGCCAGCAGCCCCCGGACAGGGGGGAATTCGGATACGCAGTATTTT. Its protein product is CASSPRTGGNSDTQYF. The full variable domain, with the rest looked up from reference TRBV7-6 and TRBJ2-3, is GAGVSQSPRYKVTKRGQDVALRCDPISGHVSLYWYRQALGQGPEFLTYFNYEAQQDKSGLPNDRFSAERPEGSISTLTIQRTEQRDSAMYRCASSPRTGGNSDTQYFGPGTRLTVL.

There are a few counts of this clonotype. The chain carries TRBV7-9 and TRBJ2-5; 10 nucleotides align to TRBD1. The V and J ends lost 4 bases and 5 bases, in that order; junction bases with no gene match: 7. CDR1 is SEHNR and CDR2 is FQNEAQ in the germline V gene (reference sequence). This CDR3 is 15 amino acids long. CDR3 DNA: TGTGCCAGCAGCTCCCCGGGACAGGGGTTCGAGACCCAGTACTTC. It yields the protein CASSSPGQGFETQYF.

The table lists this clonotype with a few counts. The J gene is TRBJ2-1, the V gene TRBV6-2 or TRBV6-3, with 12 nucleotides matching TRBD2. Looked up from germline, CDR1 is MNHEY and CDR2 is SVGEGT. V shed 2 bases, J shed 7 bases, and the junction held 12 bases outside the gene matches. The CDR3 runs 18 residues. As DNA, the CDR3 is TGTGCCAGCAGTTACGCAAGGACTAGCGGGAAAAAAGGTAATGAGCAGTTCTTC. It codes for CASSYARTSGKKGNEQFF.

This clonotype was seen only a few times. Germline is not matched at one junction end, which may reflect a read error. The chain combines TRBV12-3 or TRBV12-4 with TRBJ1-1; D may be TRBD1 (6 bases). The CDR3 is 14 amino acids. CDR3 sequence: CASSLRQGNAEAFF. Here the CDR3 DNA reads TGTGCCAGCAGTTTAAGGCAGGGGAACGCTGAAGCTTTCTTT.

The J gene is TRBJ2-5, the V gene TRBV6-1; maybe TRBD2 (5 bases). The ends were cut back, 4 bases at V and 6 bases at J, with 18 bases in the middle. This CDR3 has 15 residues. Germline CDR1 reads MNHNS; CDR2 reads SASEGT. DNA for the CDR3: TGTGCCAGCAGTGTACAGTGGCCCCGAGGGCAGACCCAGTACTTC. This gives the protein CASSVQWPRGQTQYF.

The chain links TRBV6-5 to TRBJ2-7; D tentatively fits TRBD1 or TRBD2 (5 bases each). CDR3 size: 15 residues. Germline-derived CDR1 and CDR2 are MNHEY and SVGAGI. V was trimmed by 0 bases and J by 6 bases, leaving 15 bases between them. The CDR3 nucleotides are TGTGCCAGCAGTTACTCCGGGACCCCTAACGGCGAGCAGTACTTC. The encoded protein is CASSYSGTPNGEQYF.

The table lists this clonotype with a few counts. CDR3 in amino acids: CASRGTGGVYEQFF. Written as DNA, the CDR3 is TGTGCCAGCAGGGGGACAGGGGGCGTGTATGAGCAGTTCTTC. The chain carries TRBV6-2 or TRBV6-3 and TRBJ2-1, with 12 positions matching TRBD1. The V and J ends lost 6 bases and 8 bases, in that order; junction bases with no gene match: 5. The length of the CDR3 is 14 residues. Per germline, CDR1 MNHEY and CDR2 SVGEGT.

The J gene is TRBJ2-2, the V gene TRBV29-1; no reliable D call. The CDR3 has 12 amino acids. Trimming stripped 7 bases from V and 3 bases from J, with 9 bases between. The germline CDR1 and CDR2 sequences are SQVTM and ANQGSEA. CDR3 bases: TGCAGCGCTGTATCCCACACCGGGGAGCTGTTTTTT. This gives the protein CSAVSHTGELFF.

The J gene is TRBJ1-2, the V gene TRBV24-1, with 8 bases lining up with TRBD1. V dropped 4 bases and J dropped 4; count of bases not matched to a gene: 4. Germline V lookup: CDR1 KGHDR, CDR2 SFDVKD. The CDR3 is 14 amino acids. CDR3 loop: CATSDPGQGYGYTF. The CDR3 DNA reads TGTGCCACCAGTGACCCTGGACAGGGCTATGGCTACACCTTC.

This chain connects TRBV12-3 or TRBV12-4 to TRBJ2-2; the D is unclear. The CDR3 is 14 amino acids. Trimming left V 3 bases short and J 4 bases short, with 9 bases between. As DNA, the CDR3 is TGTGCCAGCAGTTTGGGTTCTCTCACCGGGGAGCTGTTTTTT. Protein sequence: CASSLGSLTGELFF.

In DNA form, the CDR3 reads TGTGCCAGCAGCGTACAGGTGGAATCAGAGACCCAGTACTTC. Protein product: CASSVQVESETQYF. The V call is TRBV9, the J call TRBJ2-5; the D is unclear. V was shortened by 1 base and J by 4 bases, with 11 bases between the two germline ends. The CDR3 has 14 amino acids. Germline CDR1 is SGDLS and CDR2 is YYNGEE.